A single sample gave rise to the 9 T cell receptor beta chains below, sequenced in a study of vaccination and CD4 T cells after COVID-19. Treatment meaning: 10-day PBMC culture with coronavirus spike peptide pools or control peptides (ViraFEST assay). Sequencing of the DNA from cultured CD4+ T cells was carried out with the Oncomine TCR Beta short-read assay. TCRdb used MiXCR to reprocess the PCR reads, holding one entry per CDR3 protein. The data show 8,000 to 10,000 distinct CDR3 sequences, with more than 35% seen just once and around 15% held by the top ten. Their antigen targets remain unknown. Sequenced: CD4+ T cells from blood, cultured in vitro. The receptor set was obtained from a human donor who had recovered from COVID-19.

J is TRBJ2-1 and V is TRBV11-3, with D possibly being TRBD1 (6 bases). The CDR3 covers 14 residues. Germline V gene lookup returns CDR1 SGHNT and CDR2 YENEEA. Trimming stripped 5 bases from V and 7 bases from J, with 15 bases between. The CDR3 region is CASSLGAIRNEQFF. Written as DNA, the CDR3 is TGTGCCAGCAGCCTGGGGGCTATTCGGAATGAGCAGTTCTTC.

The chain links TRBV27 to TRBJ2-2; TRBD2 aligns across 9 bases. Germline assignment: CDR1 MNHEY and CDR2 SMNVEV (reference sequence). CDR3 length: 16 residues. Germline trimming cut 1 base from V and 7 bases from J; bases unmatched to any gene: 7. CDR3 DNA: TGTGCCAGCAGTTTATTAGCGGGGGTTTGGGGCGGGGAGCTGTTTTTT. Its translation is CASSLLAGVWGGELFF.

The chain links TRBV11-3 to TRBJ1-1; 8 bases fit TRBD1. The germline CDR1 and CDR2 sequences are SGHNT and YENEEA. The CDR3 consists of 19 residues. J was trimmed by 0 bases and V by 1 base; bases with no gene match: 13. CDR3 sequence reads: CASSLGPQWGRGLNTEAFF. In DNA, the CDR3 is TGTGCCAGCAGCTTAGGCCCCCAGTGGGGCAGGGGGCTGAACACTGAAGCTTTCTTT.

The chain is built from TRBV19 and TRBJ2-7; 9 bases are shared with TRBD1. The CDR3 is made up of 15 amino acids. The V and J ends lost 8 bases and 3 bases, in that order; junction bases with no gene match: 11. From germline, CDR1 is LNHDA and CDR2 SQIVND (reference sequence). The CDR3 bases are TGTGCCAGTGGACCTTGGGACAGGGTGTTCTACGAGCAGTACTTC. Translating it yields CASGPWDRVFYEQYF.

V is TRBV19 and J is TRBJ1-5, with 8 bases aligning to TRBD1. The CDR3 is 16 residues long. Germline V gives CDR1 LNHDA, CDR2 SQIVND (reference sequence). After removal of 3 bases from V and 6 bases from J, the junction contained 10 bases not matched to a gene. CDR3 bases: TGTGCCAGTAGTATCACCCCAGGGGGCAACAGTCAGCCCCAGCATTTT. This translates into CASSITPGGNSQPQHF.

The rearrangement joins TRBV7-8 to TRBJ2-5; 7 bases map to TRBD2. Germline V gene data show CDR1 as SGHVS and CDR2 as FQNEAQ. This CDR3 has 16 residues. The V and J ends lost 7 bases and 0 bases, in that order; junction bases with no gene match: 11. CDR3 sequence reads: CASKRAGPTYQETQYF. CDR3 bases: TGTGCCAGCAAGCGAGCGGGACCAACGTACCAAGAGACCCAGTACTTC.

The chain is built from TRBV6-1 and TRBJ1-1; the match to TRBD1 covers 7 bases. The CDR3 is made up of 14 amino acids. Trimming cost V 6 bases and J 1 base; bases outside gene matches: 5. CDR1 is MNHNS and CDR2 is SASEGT in the germline V gene. DNA for the CDR3: TGTGCCAGCAGCCAGGGACAGCGGAACACTGAAGCTTTCTTT. Protein product: CASSQGQRNTEAFF.

This clonotype turned up a few times. The chain couples TRBV14 to TRBJ2-5; D is unresolved. Trimming left V 5 bases short and J 7 bases short, with 17 bases between. Germline assignment: CDR1 SGHDN and CDR2 FVKESK. This CDR3 has 14 residues. This chain's CDR3 is CASSFSAATGTQYF. CDR3 bases: TGTGCCAGCAGCTTCTCGGCCGCAACGGGGACCCAGTACTTC. The full variable domain, with the rest looked up from reference TRBV14 and TRBJ2-5, is EAGVTQFPSHSVIEKGQTVTLRCDPISGHDNLYWYRRVMGKEIKFLLHFVKESKQDESGMPNNRFLAERTGGTYSTLKVQPAELEDSGVYFCASSFSAATGTQYFGPGTRLLVL.

The chain combines TRBV15 with TRBJ1-3, with D hard to call. CDR1 is LNHNV and CDR2 is YYDKDF in the germline V gene (reference sequence). With 0 bases removed from V and 2 bases from J, the gap between germline ends came to 11 bases. The CDR3 totals 16 residues. The CDR3 spells CATSRDGGSAGNTIYF. The CDR3 DNA reads TGTGCCACCAGCAGAGATGGAGGGTCGGCTGGAAACACCATATATTTT.